A single sample gave rise to the 18 T cell receptor beta chains below, sequenced in a study of T-cell memory formation after mild COVID-19. MiXCR, applied by TCRdb to the 5' RACE reads, yields one record per CDR3 protein. In the table there are under 350,000 distinct CDR3 sequences, around 16% of which are singletons. Source material: PBMCs or a T cell subset sorted from them (not recorded which). The receptors derive from a man younger than 30 who had mild COVID-19 (a few samples of this study predate the infection). Cell type and time point are not known.

This clonotype was seen many times. The chain uses TRBV12-3 or TRBV12-4 and TRBJ1-5; D is ambiguous. The CDR3 runs 13 residues. Trimming pared 4 bases from V and 7 bases from J, leaving 11 bases between. CDR3 amino acids: CASSWELGQPQHF. CDR3 nucleotide sequence: TGTGCCAGCAGTTGGGAGTTGGGCCAGCCCCAGCATTTT.

This clonotype was seen a handful of times. The genes are TRBV3-2 and TRBJ2-3; the tabulated D call, TRBD2, remains unverified against the DNA. TRBV3-2 counts as a pseudogene. This CDR3 has 17 amino acids. CDR3 loop: CASSQTTSGTTTDTQYF. In nucleotides, the CDR3 is TGTGCCAGCAGCCAAACGACTAGCGGCACGACCACAGATACGCAGTATTTT.

This clonotype has a handful of counts. This rearrangement joins TRBV12-3 or TRBV12-4 to TRBJ1-5; D uncertain. The CDR3 runs to 16 residues. Between the trimmed V and J ends, which lost 4 bases and 2 bases, there was a span of 15 bases. DNA of the CDR3: TGTGCCAGCAGTTCCGATCTTGAACGGGGCAATCAGCCCCAGCATTTT. Protein sequence: CASSSDLERGNQPQHF.

In its sample, this clonotype was seen a few times. This sequence joins TRBV12-3 or TRBV12-4 and TRBJ1-6, with unresolved D. This CDR3 is built from 14 residues. V lost 8 bases, J lost 1 base, and 9 bases lay in between. CDR3 loop: CASGGSSYNSPLHF. The CDR3 DNA reads as TGTGCCAGCGGCGGTTCGTCCTATAATTCACCCCTCCACTTT.

This chain links TRBV4-2 with TRBJ1-1; D gene ambiguous. Trimming left V 7 bases short and J 6 bases short, with 15 bases between. CDR1 LGHNA and CDR2 YNFKEQ come from the germline V gene. This CDR3 comprises 13 residues. CDR3 protein: CASTPPDGPEAFF. CDR3 coding DNA: TGTGCCAGCACCCCCCCCGATGGACCTGAAGCTTTCTTT.

V and J are TRBV10-3 and TRBJ2-2, with TRBD2 matching 7 bases. The CDR3 is made up of 17 amino acids. Germline CDR1 is ENHRY and CDR2 is SYGVKD. The V gene end was trimmed by 6 bases and the J gene end by 2 bases; junction bases not matched to a gene: 12. CDR3 protein: CAISFQPLAANTGELFF. The CDR3 DNA reads TGTGCCATCAGCTTCCAACCTCTAGCGGCAAACACCGGGGAGCTGTTTTTT.

The V call is TRBV7-9, the J call TRBJ1-2, with 9 bases identical to TRBD1. Germline loops: CDR1 SEHNR, CDR2 FQNEAQ (reference sequence). Trimming at V came to 4 bases and at J to 1 base, leaving 7 bases not matched to a gene. This CDR3 is 16 amino acids long. CDR3 nucleotide sequence: TGTGCCAGCAGCTCACCGGGACAGGGTCGTAACTATGGCTACACCTTC. This translates into CASSSPGQGRNYGYTF. The whole variable domain, filled in from reference TRBV7-9 and TRBJ1-2, reads DTGVSQNPRHKITKRGQNVTFRCDPISEHNRLYWYRQTLGQGPEFLTYFQNEAQLEKSRLLSDRFSAERPKGSFSTLEIQRTEQGDSAMYLCASSSPGQGRNYGYTFGSGTRLTVV.

This chain joins TRBV20-1 and TRBJ1-2; the D is unclear. Germline values: CDR1 DFQATT, CDR2 SNEGSKA (reference sequence). The CDR3 is 13 residues long. V was shortened by 1 base and J by 4 bases, with 10 bases between the two germline ends. The CDR3 region is CSARVLVSYGYTF. CDR3 sequence (DNA): TGCAGTGCTAGAGTGTTAGTAAGCTATGGCTACACCTTC.

This clonotype turned up a few times. This chain connects TRBV4-1 to TRBJ1-2; 9 nucleotides align to TRBD1. V gave up 6 bases and J gave up 6 bases; unmatched junction bases: 5. CDR3 size: 13 residues. Germline CDR1 and CDR2: MGHRA and YSYEKL. The CDR3 region has the DNA TGCGCCAGCAGACAAACAGGGGGCGATGGCTACACCTTC. Its translation is CASRQTGGDGYTF.

This clonotype has more than one count but fewer than ten. The rearrangement links TRBV5-1 to TRBJ1-1; D gene uncertain. CDR1 is SGHRS and CDR2 is YFSETQ in the germline V gene. V lost 1 base, J lost 8 bases, and 12 bases lay in between. The CDR3 is made up of 13 amino acids. The CDR3 bases are TGCGCCAGCAGCTTGACCGGACGGGCGGAAGCTTTCTTT. This encodes CASSLTGRAEAFF.

The chain has TRBV27 and TRBJ2-7; tentatively, D is TRBD1 (6 bases). Germline-derived CDR1 and CDR2 are MNHEY and SMNVEV (reference sequence). This CDR3 comprises 13 residues. V lost 5 bases, J lost 5 bases, and 13 bases lay in between. CDR3 sequence (DNA): TGTGCCAGCAGTCTCAACAGGGTTGACGAGCAGTACTTC. Its translation is CASSLNRVDEQYF.

This clonotype was found many times. A read error is likely, as this CDR3 ends without the conserved phenylalanine or tryptophan. The DNA is left out, because the CDR3 cannot be placed on it with certainty; the CDR3 is given as TCRdb lists it. The chain recombines TRBV27 with TRBJ2-7; TRBD1 reflects the table's D call only, with no check against the DNA. The germline CDR1 and CDR2 sequences are MNHEY and SMNVEV (reference sequence). The CDR3 is 12 residues long, ends included. The chain's CDR3 is CASSTGGTGLSL.

V gene TRBV3-1 combines with J gene TRBJ2-7; TRBD1 aligns across 8 bases. This CDR3 contains 15 residues. V lost 4 bases to trimming and J lost 1 base; unmatched junction nucleotides: 6. Germline V gene data show CDR1 as LGHDT and CDR2 as YNNKEL (reference sequence). CDR3 sequence: CASSPRTGMSYEQYF. DNA for the CDR3: TGTGCCAGCAGCCCCCGGACAGGGATGTCCTACGAGCAGTACTTC.

V and J are TRBV10-3 and TRBJ2-3; D is unclear. V gave up 6 bases and J gave up 5 bases, with 6 bases separating them. The CDR3 has 11 amino acids. Germline CDR1 reads ENHRY; CDR2 reads SYGVKD. The CDR3 DNA reads TGTGCCATCAGAGTTGTAGATACGCAGTATTTT. This encodes CAIRVVDTQYF.

This clonotype came up a few times. The genes are TRBV6-1 and TRBJ2-7, with 8 bases lining up with TRBD2. This CDR3 spans 16 amino acids. V lost 5 bases, J lost 0 bases, and 9 bases stayed unmatched. CDR1 is MNHNS, CDR2 SASEGT, per germline. The CDR3 DNA is TGTGCCAGCAGTAAGTCCGGCGGGACTAGCTCCTACGAGCAGTACTTC. Its translation: CASSKSGGTSSYEQYF.

This clonotype was detected ten times or more. The chain is built from TRBV6-2 or TRBV6-3 and TRBJ2-3; 11 nucleotides line up with TRBD2. With V trimmed by 2 bases and J by 4 bases, 5 bases remained unmatched. Germline V gives CDR1 MNHEY, CDR2 SVGEGT. This CDR3 spans 16 amino acids. The CDR3 sequence is CASSYVTSGESDTQYF. CDR3 coding DNA: TGTGCCAGCAGTTACGTGACTAGCGGGGAGTCAGATACGCAGTATTTT.

The chain carries TRBV9 and TRBJ2-7; 8 nucleotides line up with TRBD1. With V trimmed by 3 bases and J by 0 bases, 5 bases remained unmatched. This CDR3 has 15 amino acids. Germline V CDR1 and CDR2: SGDLS, YYNGEE. The CDR3 is CASSGGTGSSYEQYF. CDR3 DNA sequence: TGTGCCAGCAGCGGCGGGACAGGCAGCTCCTACGAGCAGTACTTC.

This clonotype was counted a few times. The chain recombines TRBV5-1 with TRBJ2-2, with 10 bases fitting TRBD2. Germline values: CDR1 SGHRS, CDR2 YFSETQ. CDR3 length equals 18 residues. V lost 5 bases, J lost 5 bases, and 15 bases stayed unmatched. CDR3 in amino acids: CASRPRSSGGLLTGELFF. The DNA for the CDR3 is TGCGCCAGCAGACCGCGGAGTAGCGGGGGGCTCTTGACCGGGGAGCTGTTTTTT.